What follows are 17 T cell receptor beta chains derived from one specimen sequenced in a study of blood T cells in healthy people across ages. Alongside a J-beta primer mix, a sample-barcoded 5' primer served in a second PCR lasting roughly 6 to 11 cycles. TCRdb re-analysed the 5' RACE reads in MiXCR, keeping a single row per CDR3 protein. The repertoire holds approximately 1.5 million distinct CDR3 sequences, with roughly a third as singletons. Input material: blood. The receptors here all came from a woman between 25 and 40 years old in good health.

This clonotype has just a few counts. Just one base apart from a much larger clone, this may be a read error. This rearrangement joins TRBV27 to TRBJ2-1, with D unresolved. The length of the CDR3 is 13 residues. Germline CDR1 reads MNHEY; CDR2 reads SMNVEV (reference sequence). V lost 2 bases to trimming and J lost 11 bases, with 13 bases between them. The CDR3 is CASSLGSRNKQFF. DNA for the CDR3: TGTGCCAGCAGTTTAGGCAGCCGGAATAAGCAGTTCTTC.

The chain couples TRBV28 to TRBJ2-7; D unclear. This CDR3 comprises 14 residues. V gave up 7 bases and J gave up 2 bases, with 15 bases separating them. Germline loops: CDR1 MDHEN, CDR2 SYDVKM. CDR3 sequence (DNA): TGTGCCAGCACCCTGGGTCGGAAAACCTACGAGCAGTACTTC. This codes for CASTLGRKTYEQYF.

This chain joins TRBV20-1 and TRBJ2-1; perhaps D is TRBD1 or TRBD2 (5 bases each). Deletions cut 0 bases from V and 0 bases from J, with 15 bases between. The germline V gene has CDR1 DFQATT and CDR2 SNEGSKA (reference sequence). This CDR3 is 17 amino acids long. CDR3 coding DNA: TGCAGTGCTAGAGATCTGGCGGCAGGGAGCTCCTACAATGAGCAGTTCTTC. Translation: CSARDLAAGSSYNEQFF.

The chain carries TRBV7-9 and TRBJ1-2; TRBD1 aligns across 7 bases. Germline V gives CDR1 SEHNR, CDR2 FQNEAQ (reference sequence). The junction had 13 bases not matched to a gene; V was cut back by 5 bases and J by 13 bases. The CDR3 runs to 13 residues. The CDR3 here is CASSPGTVYGRTF. CDR3 nucleotide sequence: TGTGCCAGCAGCCCCGGGACAGTCTATGGCCGCACCTTC.

This clonotype was recorded a few times. This rearrangement joins TRBV6-4 to TRBJ2-1; TRBD2 agrees at 8 bases. Looked up from germline, CDR1 is MRHNA and CDR2 is SNTAGT. The CDR3 extends over 15 amino acids. Trimming at V came to 5 bases and at J to 3 bases, leaving 6 bases not matched to a gene. CDR3: CASSTSGGLYNEQFF. CDR3 sequence (DNA): TGTGCCAGCAGTACTAGCGGCGGACTCTACAATGAGCAGTTCTTC.

This clonotype was observed at least ten times. This sequence joins TRBV4-1 and TRBJ2-5; 13 bases are a match to TRBD2. The V gene end was trimmed by 4 bases and the J gene end by 2 bases; junction bases not matched to a gene: 4. The V gene's germline CDR1 is MGHRA and CDR2 YSYEKL. This CDR3 region has 16 residues. DNA for the CDR3: TGCGCCAGCAGCCTGGGGACTAGCGGGGTACAAGAGACCCAGTACTTC. Its protein is CASSLGTSGVQETQYF.

The chain has TRBV12-3 or TRBV12-4 and TRBJ2-3; 11 bases align to TRBD1. The CDR3 runs to 17 residues. V lost 2 bases, J lost 5 bases, and 9 bases stayed unmatched. CDR3 sequence reads: CASSLYPGQGVGDTQYF. CDR3 coding DNA: TGTGCCAGCAGTTTATACCCGGGACAGGGGGTGGGAGATACGCAGTATTTT.

This clonotype has just a few counts. J is TRBJ2-1 and V is TRBV28; D is possibly TRBD2 (6 bases). Germline V gene lookup returns CDR1 MDHEN and CDR2 SYDVKM. Trimming stripped 5 bases from V and 6 bases from J, with 11 bases between. This CDR3 contains 13 residues. CDR3 DNA: TGTGCCAGCAGTGAGGGACTTTCCAATGAGCAGTTCTTC. This encodes CASSEGLSNEQFF.

The chain recombines TRBV29-1 with TRBJ2-4; the match to TRBD1 covers 10 bases. Per germline, CDR1 SQVTM and CDR2 ANQGSEA. The CDR3 length is 17 residues. CDR3 amino acids: CRQRDRGLTLAKNIQYF. Here the CDR3 DNA reads TGCAGACAGAGGGACAGGGGCCTTACTCTAGCCAAAAACATTCAGTACTTC.

Only a few counts were recorded for this clonotype. The V call is TRBV18, the J call TRBJ2-5, with 7 bases aligning to TRBD2. The germline CDR1 and CDR2 sequences are KGHSH and LQKENI. The CDR3 totals 15 residues. V lost 6 bases, J lost 0 bases, and 7 bases stayed unmatched. The CDR3 sequence is CASSRDYLYQETQYF. CDR3 nucleotides: TGTGCCAGCTCCCGGGACTATCTTTACCAAGAGACCCAGTACTTC.

The V gene is TRBV3-1, the J gene TRBJ2-3; no firm D call. In germline, CDR1 is LGHDT, CDR2 YNNKEL (reference sequence). This CDR3 has 16 amino acids. Between the trimmed V and J ends, which lost 4 bases and 5 bases, there was a span of 19 bases. This CDR3 is CASSPLAETSLDTQYF. CDR3 DNA sequence: TGTGCCAGCAGCCCCCTCGCGGAGACTTCCTTAGATACGCAGTATTTT.

This clonotype was found a few times. The chain combines TRBV20-1 with TRBJ2-1, with 7 bases that match TRBD2. The V gene end was trimmed by 1 base and the J gene end by 10 bases; junction bases not matched to a gene: 7. Germline lookup yields CDR1 DFQATT and CDR2 SNEGSKA (reference sequence). The length of the CDR3 is 13 residues. CDR3 region: CSARGLALWEQFF. CDR3 nucleotides: TGCAGTGCTAGAGGACTAGCTCTCTGGGAGCAGTTCTTC.

This clonotype was counted a few times. The chain uses TRBV4-1 and TRBJ1-2; TRBD1 agrees at 8 bases. Germline V CDR1 and CDR2: MGHRA, YSYEKL. This CDR3 contains 15 residues. Trimming at V came to 1 base and at J to 4 bases, leaving 5 bases not matched to a gene. The CDR3 DNA sequence: TGCGCCAGCAGCCAAGCCCCAGGGGGCGGCTATGGCTACACCTTC. Its protein product is CASSQAPGGGYGYTF.

The table lists this clonotype with many counts. The V call is TRBV5-5, the J call TRBJ2-7; D gene unclear. Germline CDR1 reads SGHKS; CDR2 reads YYEKEE (reference sequence). The CDR3 covers 13 residues. Trimming removed 2 bases from V and 1 base from J, with 7 bases in between. CDR3 protein: CASSFGESYEQYF. CDR3 nucleotide sequence: TGTGCCAGCAGCTTCGGTGAATCCTACGAGCAGTACTTC.

This clonotype came up a few times. V gene TRBV7-3 combines with J gene TRBJ2-7, with D tentatively TRBD2 (6 bases). Germline CDR1 and CDR2: SGHTA and FQGTGA. This CDR3 comprises 13 residues. V lost 5 bases and J lost 6, with 14 bases in between. CDR3 region: CASSVDWGGEQYF. As DNA, the CDR3 is TGTGCCAGCAGCGTCGACTGGGGAGGCGAGCAGTACTTC.

The sample holds a few counts of this clonotype. This chain connects TRBV3-1 to TRBJ2-7; 7 bases align to TRBD2. Germline CDR1 reads LGHDT; CDR2 reads YNNKEL (reference sequence). The trim removed 4 bases at V and 12 bases at J, leaving 12 bases unmatched. The CDR3 loop spans 13 amino acids. The CDR3 loop reads CASSRDVGGKWYF. The CDR3 DNA reads TGTGCCAGCAGCCGAGATGTGGGGGGGAAATGGTACTTC.

The J gene is TRBJ2-1, the V gene TRBV6-2 or TRBV6-3, with no clear D. Looked up from germline, CDR1 is MNHEY and CDR2 is SVGEGT. The CDR3 is made up of 13 amino acids. The V end was cut by 3 bases, the J end by 4 bases, with 7 bases between. The CDR3 DNA is TGTGCCAGCAGTTATAGCATTTACAATGAGCAGTTCTTC. Protein product: CASSYSIYNEQFF.